At least ten counts were recorded for the clone carrying this T cell receptor (beta chain). Its cognate antigen is unknown. TCRdb re-derived calls from the 5' RACE reads in MiXCR, one entry per CDR3 protein. The data contain tens of thousands of distinct CDR3 sequences, more than 5.5% of them singletons. This record belongs to a study of T cells after yellow fever vaccination. The study, taken as a whole, reports: Weaker, the secondary response had a peak occurring faster, on day 5 versus 15.

Germline values: CDR1 SQVTM, CDR2 ANQGSEA. The CDR3 loop spans 11 amino acids. V shed 7 bases, J shed 9 bases, and the junction held 6 bases outside the gene matches. The source is a man younger than 30 who received the YFV17D yellow fever vaccine. Material: CD8+ T cells sorted from PBMCs, obtained less than 11 days after the first yellow fever vaccination. The chain links TRBV29-1 to TRBJ2-1; 7 nucleotides align to TRBD1. The CDR3 reads CSATRGIEQFF. In DNA form, the CDR3 reads TGCAGCGCCACCAGGGGGATTGAGCAGTTCTTC.